This T cell receptor (beta chain) derives from a study of monozygotic twins with inflammatory bowel disease. Findings and limits, study-wide: For IBD patients, clonotypes shared with others were fewer than for healthy twins, especially with disease activity.

Nested amplification of TCRalpha and TCRbeta cDNA involved two PCRs of roughly 17 and 9 cycles. With the 5' RACE reads reprocessed, TCRdb shows one record per CDR3 protein and no DNA. Its listing shows more than 110,000 distinct CDR3 sequences. About this clonotype: Its antigen is not identified.

The V gene's germline CDR1 is SGHRS and CDR2 YFSETQ. This CDR3 is built from 14 residues. Sequencing was done on a sample of blood. The chain combines TRBV5-1 with TRBJ2-5; TCRdb returns TRBD1, unconfirmable since there is no DNA. This sequence was found in a human donor with ulcerative colitis or Crohn's disease, or a healthy co-twin of an affected twin (not recorded which). The CDR3 spells CASSLVRGTPTQYF.